The subject of this entry is one TCR beta chain. The data were taken from a study of blood T cell repertoires in COVID-19. About the study: The samples span acute and convalescent COVID-19 from the United States, Italy and Spain.

CDR1 and CDR2 (germline): SGHRS, YFSETQ. CDR3 length equals 15 residues. The ends were cut back, 4 bases at V and 4 bases at J, with 17 bases in the middle. In the authors' workflow: Estimation of nucleated cell counts relied on the amplification of reference gene primers. Libraries were prepared by immunoSEQ multiplex PCR; TCRdb keeps only in-frame clonotypes and omits some of them. The D gene and trimming were derived from the DNA, and the V and J assignments and clone size from that table. The data contain a few hundred thousand clones, about 86% of them singletons. Residents of about two dozen US areas, aged roughly 18 to 90 years, made up the participants.

The sample taken for sequencing was PBMCs or T cells enriched from blood (not recorded which). V and J are TRBV5-1 and TRBJ1-1; D is perhaps TRBD1 (5 bases). The origin of this receptor is a woman between 40 and 50 years old with acute COVID-19. The CDR3, as DNA: TGCGCCAGCAGCCCGGACAAGGGGCGCGGCACTGAAGCTTTCTTT. Translation gives CASSPDKGRGTEAFF.